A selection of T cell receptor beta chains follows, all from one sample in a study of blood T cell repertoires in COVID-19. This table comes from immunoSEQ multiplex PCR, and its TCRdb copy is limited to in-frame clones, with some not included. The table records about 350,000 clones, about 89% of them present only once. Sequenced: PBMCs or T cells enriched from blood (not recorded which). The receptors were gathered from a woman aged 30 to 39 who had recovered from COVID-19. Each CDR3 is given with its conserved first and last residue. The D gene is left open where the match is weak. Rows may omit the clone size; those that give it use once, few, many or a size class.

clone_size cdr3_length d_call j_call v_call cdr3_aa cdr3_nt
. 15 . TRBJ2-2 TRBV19 CASRPRGANTGELFF TGTGCCAGTCGCCCCAGGGGGGCGAACACCGGGGAGCTGTTTTTT
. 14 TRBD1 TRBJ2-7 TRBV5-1 CASSLTGDDYEQYF TGCGCCAGCAGCTTAACAGGGGATGACTACGAGCAGTACTTC
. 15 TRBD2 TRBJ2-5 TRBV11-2 CASSSGGGAGETQYF TGTGCCAGCAGCAGCGGCGGGGGGGCAGGAGAGACCCAGTACTTC
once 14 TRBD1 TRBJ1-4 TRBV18 CASSPPYGQAKLFF TGTGCCAGCTCACCACCGTACGGACAGGCGAAACTGTTTTTT
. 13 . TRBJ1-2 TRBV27 CASSLMTGYGYTF TGTGCCAGCAGTTTAATGACAGGATATGGCTACACCTTC
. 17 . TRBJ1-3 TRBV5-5 CASSRDSDPFSGNTIYF TGTGCCAGCAGCAGAGACAGCGACCCCTTCTCTGGAAACACCATATATTTT
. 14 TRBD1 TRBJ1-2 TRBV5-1 CASSLETGDYGYTF TGCGCCAGCAGCTTAGAGACAGGGGACTATGGCTACACCTTC
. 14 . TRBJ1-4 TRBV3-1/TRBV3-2 CASSPIAEGEKLFF TGTGCCAGCAGCCCTATCGCAGAGGGTGAAAAACTGTTTTTT
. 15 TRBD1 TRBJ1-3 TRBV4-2 CASSHIQGVRNTIYF TGTGCCAGCAGCCATATACAGGGGGTCAGAAACACCATATATTTT
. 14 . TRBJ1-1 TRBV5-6 CASSFSLLNTEAFF TGTGCCAGCAGCTTTTCACTCCTGAACACTGAAGCTTTCTTT
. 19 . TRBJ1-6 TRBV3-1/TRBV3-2 CASSQAKRQLSSYNSPLHF TGTGCCAGCAGCCAAGCGAAGAGACAGCTTAGCTCCTATAATTCACCCCTCCACTTT